The 29 T cell receptor beta chains given below trace back to one sample, sequenced in a study of T cell responses to AZD1222 COVID-19 vaccine. Assay: immunoSEQ multiplex PCR; the TCRdb copy retains only in-frame clones and omits some. There are 70,000 to 95,000 clones in the sample; 75% to 95% occur only once, and around 30% lies in the top ten. The source was peripheral blood, collected 28 days after the second AZD1222 dose. All receptors come from an adult who received the AZD1222 COVID-19 vaccine.

The V gene is TRBV13, the J gene TRBJ1-2, with 9 bases identical to TRBD1. The trim removed 1 base at V and 6 bases at J, leaving 6 bases unmatched. The CDR3 sequence is 15 residues long. Germline V CDR1 and CDR2: PRHDT, FYEKMQ (reference sequence). CDR3 residues: CASSLDWTGAHGYTF. CDR3 nucleotide sequence: TGTGCCAGCAGCTTAGACTGGACAGGGGCCCATGGCTACACCTTC. Supplemented by reference TRBV13 and TRBJ1-2, the full variable domain reads AAGVIQSPRHLIKEKRETATLKCYPIPRHDTVYWYQQGPGQDPQFLISFYEKMQSDKGSIPDRFSAQQFSDYHSELNMSSLELGDSALYFCASSLDWTGAHGYTFGSGTRLTVV.

The chain has TRBV14 and TRBJ2-3; D is unclear. The CDR3 totals 13 residues. V dropped 2 bases and J dropped 4 bases, with 7 bases sitting between them. CDR1 is SGHDN and CDR2 is FVKESK in the germline V gene. CDR3 region: CASSQMEADTQYF. In nucleotides, the CDR3 is TGTGCCAGCAGCCAAATGGAAGCAGATACGCAGTATTTT.

This clone is a singleton in its sample. This chain uses TRBV19 with TRBJ2-7, with 8 bases that match TRBD1. CDR1 is LNHDA, CDR2 SQIVND, per germline (reference sequence). Losses at the gene ends were 4 bases for V and 2 bases for J; bases not matched to a gene: 7. The CDR3 contains 15 residues. The CDR3 loop reads CASSTRQGRAYEQYF. The CDR3 region has the DNA TGTGCCAGTAGTACCAGACAGGGGCGCGCCTACGAGCAGTACTTC.

The chain couples TRBV29-1 to TRBJ2-3, with unresolved D. The V end was cut by 5 bases, the J end by 4 bases, with 7 bases between. The CDR3 covers 11 residues. Germline V gives CDR1 SQVTM, CDR2 ANQGSEA. In DNA form, the CDR3 reads TGCAGCGTTTTGAACGCAGATACGCAGTATTTT. Translating it yields CSVLNADTQYF.

This chain connects TRBV19 to TRBJ1-2; 8 bases match TRBD1. This CDR3 is 12 amino acids long. Germline trimming cut 3 bases from V and 7 bases from J; bases unmatched to any gene: 1. The germline gives CDR1 LNHDA, CDR2 SQIVND (reference sequence). The CDR3 bases are TGTGCCAGTAGTATTGGACAGGGTGGCTACACCTTC. Its protein product is CASSIGQGGYTF.

The J gene is TRBJ2-4, the V gene TRBV7-6, with D tentatively TRBD1 (7 bases). Germline assignment: CDR1 SGHVS and CDR2 FNYEAQ. Trimming took off 5 bases at V and 2 bases at J, with 16 bases between the two ends. The CDR3 spans 16 residues. The CDR3 here is CASSPWTGGTKNIQYF. The CDR3 coding sequence is TGTGCCAGCAGCCCTTGGACAGGCGGGACCAAAAACATTCAGTACTTC.

This rearrangement joins TRBV18 to TRBJ2-7, with 7 bases matching TRBD1. This CDR3 has 14 amino acids. The junction had 5 bases not matched to a gene; V was cut back by 3 bases and J by 3 bases. Germline CDR1 is KGHSH and CDR2 is LQKENI. Here the CDR3 DNA reads TGTGCCAGCTCACCGGCGACAGGGCACTACGAGCAGTACTTC. Its translation: CASSPATGHYEQYF.

This chain uses TRBV5-1 with TRBJ1-2; D perhaps matches TRBD1 (5 bases). Germline loops: CDR1 SGHRS, CDR2 YFSETQ. V was clipped by 2 bases and J by 6 bases, with 11 bases between them. This CDR3 contains 13 residues. CDR3 sequence reads: CASSLWAGDGYTF. The DNA for the CDR3 is TGCGCCAGCAGCTTATGGGCGGGGGATGGCTACACCTTC.

The chain employs TRBV30 and TRBJ2-3, with D possibly TRBD2 on 5 matching bases. The CDR3 is 12 residues long. The germline V gene encodes CDR1 GTSNPN and CDR2 SVGIG (reference sequence). Deletions cut 1 base from V and 3 bases from J, with 5 bases between. The CDR3 nucleotides read TGTGCCTGGAGTGCGGGGACAGATACGCAGTATTTT. Translated, it gives CAWSAGTDTQYF.

J is TRBJ2-2 and V is TRBV27; D remains ambiguous. Trimming removed 2 bases at V and 2 bases at J, with 0 bases between. Germline assignment: CDR1 MNHEY and CDR2 SMNVEV (reference sequence). The CDR3 has 12 residues. CDR3 DNA sequence: TGTGCCAGCAGTTTAAACACCGGGGAGCTGTTTTTT. Translation: CASSLNTGELFF.

This chain joins TRBV19 and TRBJ1-5, with D perhaps TRBD1 (5 bases). The CDR3 is 13 residues long. The V end was cut by 7 bases, the J end by 2 bases, with 9 bases between. Germline V CDR1 and CDR2: LNHDA, SQIVND (reference sequence). CDR3 sequence reads: CASKGIGNQPQHF. DNA for the CDR3: TGTGCCAGTAAGGGGATTGGCAATCAGCCCCAGCATTTT.

The chain recombines TRBV28 with TRBJ1-1, with 10 bases that match TRBD1. J was trimmed by 0 bases and V by 6 bases; bases with no gene match: 7. The CDR3 covers 16 residues. Looked up from germline, CDR1 is MDHEN and CDR2 is SYDVKM. The chain's CDR3 is CASSSGTGALNTEAFF. CDR3 bases: TGTGCCAGCAGCTCGGGGACAGGGGCTTTGAACACTGAAGCTTTCTTT. The entire variable domain, with the rest obtained from reference TRBV28 and TRBJ1-1, is as follows: DVKVTQSSRYLVKRTGEKVFLECVQDMDHENMFWYRQDPGLGLRLIYFSYDVKMKEKGDIPEGYSVSREKKERFSLILESASTNQTSMYLCASSSGTGALNTEAFFGQGTRLTVV.

The gene calls are TRBV10-1 and TRBJ2-2, with 12 bases fitting TRBD2. The CDR3 runs 14 residues. Trimming at V came to 5 bases and at J to 6 bases, leaving 1 base not matched to a gene. Germline CDR1 WNHNN, CDR2 SYGVQD (reference sequence). CDR3 region: CASSPSGRAGELFF. CDR3 sequence (DNA): TGCGCCAGCAGTCCTAGCGGGAGGGCCGGGGAGCTGTTTTTT.

The J gene is TRBJ2-2, the V gene TRBV11-2; 7 bases map to TRBD2. V shed 4 bases, J shed 7 bases, and the junction held 15 bases outside the gene matches. The CDR3 is made up of 17 amino acids. Germline values: CDR1 SGHAT, CDR2 FQNNGV. For the CDR3, the DNA is TGTGCCAGCAGCTCCACCGGGATGGGAGGGTATATCGGGGAGCTGTTTTTT. Encoded protein: CASSSTGMGGYIGELFF.

V usage is TRBV12-2 and J usage is TRBJ2-7; the DNA was not used to check the table's D call, TRBD2. TRBV12-2 is a listed pseudogene. CDR3 length equals 20 residues. CDR3 sequence (DNA): TGTGCAAGTCGCTTACCTAGCGGAGGGACTACGAGCGGTTCTTCCTACGAGCAGTACTTC. It encodes CASRLPSGGTTSGSSYEQYF.

CDR3 coding DNA: TGTGCCAGCAGTTTTTTGTTAGGGGGCTCTGGAAACACCATATATTTT. Its translation: CASSFLLGGSGNTIYF. V gene TRBV28 combines with J gene TRBJ1-3, with TRBD1 as a possible D gene (6 bases). Per germline, CDR1 MDHEN and CDR2 SYDVKM. This CDR3 has 16 residues. V gave up 3 bases and J gave up 0 bases, with 12 bases separating them.

The count of this clone is one. The J gene is TRBJ2-7, the V gene TRBV18, with TRBD2 matching over 8 bases. The CDR3 loop spans 15 amino acids. The junction had 9 bases not matched to a gene; V was cut back by 6 bases and J by 2 bases. Germline-derived CDR1 and CDR2 are KGHSH and LQKENI. The CDR3 DNA reads TGTGCCAGCTCTCCGTCCGGGACTAGAACCTACGAGCAGTACTTC. As protein: CASSPSGTRTYEQYF.

This rearrangement joins TRBV2 to TRBJ1-1, with a weak D call TRBD1 (5 bases). This CDR3 comprises 13 residues. Per the germline V gene, CDR1 is SNHLY and CDR2 is FYNNEI. With 3 bases removed from V and 5 bases from J, the gap between germline ends came to 10 bases. The CDR3 region has the DNA TGTGCCAGCAGTGACGGATGGGGGACTGAAGCTTTCTTT. Residues: CASSDGWGTEAFF.

The chain combines TRBV7-8 with TRBJ2-7, with D possibly being TRBD1 or TRBD2 (5 bases each). The CDR3 covers 14 residues. The V and J ends lost 5 bases and 1 base respectively, with 12 bases between them. CDR1 and CDR2 (germline): SGHVS, FQNEAQ. The CDR3 reads CASSPGGGSYEQYF. The CDR3 nucleotides are TGTGCCAGCAGCCCAGGTGGGGGTTCCTACGAGCAGTACTTC. The full variable domain, its missing parts supplied by reference TRBV7-8 and TRBJ2-7, is GAGVSQSPRYKVAKRGQDVALRCDPISGHVSLFWYQQALGQGPEFLTYFQNEAQLDKSGLPSDRFFAERPEGSVSTLKIQRTQQEDSAVYLCASSPGGGSYEQYFGPGTRLTVT.

The V gene is TRBV7-9, the J gene TRBJ2-7; a possible D gene is TRBD2 (5 bases). Germline lookup yields CDR1 SEHNR and CDR2 FQNEAQ (reference sequence). This CDR3 is built from 14 residues. V lost 3 bases and J lost 5, with 14 bases in between. For the CDR3, the DNA is TGTGCCAGCAGCTTTGGACTGTTGACCAACGAGCAGTACTTC. Protein sequence: CASSFGLLTNEQYF.

The chain employs TRBV7-8 and TRBJ2-3; 11 bases fit TRBD2. CDR3 size: 15 residues. The germline V gene encodes CDR1 SGHVS and CDR2 FQNEAQ. Trimming took 3 bases from V and 4 from J; bases not matched to a gene: 3. In DNA, the CDR3 is TGTGCCAGCAGCTTGGAACTAGCGGGAGCAGATACGCAGTATTTT. This gives the protein CASSLELAGADTQYF.

The V gene is TRBV4-1, the J gene TRBJ1-4; D is unclear. From germline, CDR1 is MGHRA and CDR2 YSYEKL. The CDR3 loop spans 10 amino acids. Trimming stripped 4 bases from V and 8 bases from J, with 2 bases between. CDR3 residues: CASSREKLFF. The CDR3 region has the DNA TGCGCCAGCAGCCGGGAAAAACTGTTTTTT.

As concerns this clone: Germline is not matched at one junction end, which may reflect a read error. The CDR3: CAGSGRETGELFF. For the CDR3, the DNA is TGTGCCGGCAGCGGGAGAGAGACCGGGGAGCTGTTTTTT. V usage is TRBV6-6 and J usage is TRBJ2-2, with TRBD2 identical over 8 bases. The germline V gene encodes CDR1 MNHNY and CDR2 SVGAGI (reference sequence). There are 13 residues in the CDR3.

The chain recombines TRBV27 with TRBJ1-2; a weak D match, TRBD1 (5 bases). Trimming cost V 5 bases and J 5 bases, with 18 bases left between them. CDR3 length equals 15 residues. The germline CDR1 and CDR2 sequences are MNHEY and SMNVEV (reference sequence). CDR3 DNA: TGTGCCAGCAGTCCTACCGTGGCAGGGATGTATGGCTACACCTTC. Residues: CASSPTVAGMYGYTF.

As DNA, the CDR3 is TGTGCCACCAGCACTCCACGGACAGGGGGTTCCTACGAGCAGTACTTC. It specifies CATSTPRTGGSYEQYF. The rearrangement joins TRBV15 to TRBJ2-7; 10 nucleotides agree with TRBD1. The germline V gene has CDR1 LNHNV and CDR2 YYDKDF (reference sequence). J was trimmed by 1 base and V by 4 bases; bases with no gene match: 7. The CDR3 totals 16 residues.

The chain couples TRBV7-9 to TRBJ2-3; tentatively, D is TRBD2 (6 bases). The CDR3 has 15 amino acids. V lost 5 bases to trimming and J lost 3 bases, with 15 bases between them. The germline CDR1 and CDR2 sequences are SEHNR and FQNEAQ (reference sequence). The DNA of the CDR3 is TGTGCCAGCAGCCCCACGGGACTTGAAACAGATACGCAGTATTTT. Translating it yields CASSPTGLETDTQYF.

The chain couples TRBV19 to TRBJ2-1; D is possibly TRBD1 (6 bases). CDR3 length equals 14 residues. Germline CDR1 LNHDA, CDR2 SQIVND (reference sequence). V shed 5 bases and J shed 6 bases, with 14 bases lying between them. For the CDR3, the DNA is TGTGCCAGTAGTCCCGGACAGTTTGGCAATGAGCAGTTCTTC. It yields the protein CASSPGQFGNEQFF.

J is TRBJ2-1 and V is TRBV29-1; a weak D match, TRBD2 (6 bases). Trimming pared 4 bases from V and 6 bases from J, leaving 10 bases between. The CDR3 has 12 residues. Germline lookup yields CDR1 SQVTM and CDR2 ANQGSEA. CDR3 residues: CSVVEGVNEQFF. The CDR3 DNA is TGCAGCGTTGTGGAGGGAGTCAATGAGCAGTTCTTC.

The chain employs TRBV11-3 and TRBJ2-5; D may correspond to TRBD1 or TRBD2 (5 bases each). The CDR3 runs to 15 residues. Looked up from germline, CDR1 is SGHNT and CDR2 is YENEEA. Trimming shortened V by 5 bases and J by 2 bases, and 15 bases separated the two germline ends. CDR3 nucleotides: TGTGCCAGCAGCCGTCGAAGGGGACCTCAAGAGACCCAGTACTTC. Its translation is CASSRRRGPQETQYF.